These T cell receptor beta chains were read from a single sample in a study of control samples from healthy donors and cancer patients. The protocol was immunoSEQ multiplex PCR, while the TCRdb copy is restricted to in-frame clones and leaves out a portion. The table records about 95,000 clones, just under 85% of them present only once. Sequenced input: blood. These receptors were collected from a man between 25 and 39 years old in good health. CDR3s leave out the opening cysteine and the closing phenylalanine or tryptophan. A D gene is named only where the DNA matches it firmly.

>.|TRBV30
AWSSQGLFDIQY
>.|TRBV12-3/TRBV12-4
ASSPSVNTEAF
>.|TRBV6-5
ASRRPNTEAF
>TRBD1|TRBV4-2
ASSQLTGQGEEKLF
>TRBD1|TRBV5-6
ASRRGQGASKNIQY
>.|TRBV6-5
ASRLAPDRYTEAF
>TRBD1|TRBV14
ASSRVPGTANTEAF
>TRBD1|TRBV11-2
ASSLDIRDRLPLAKNIQY
>TRBD2|TRBV7-3
ASSPQRTSGGNNEQF
>.|TRBV5-1
ASSPREGQSYNEQF
>.|TRBV6-6
ASSYGGAYEKLF
>.|TRBV5-1
ASSFGTGTGELF
>.|TRBV3-1/TRBV3-2
ASSQRGRGLTEAF
>.|TRBV9
ASSSRQSGGYT
>TRBD2|TRBV9
ASSVGAGGPQETQY
>TRBD1|TRBV6-6
ASSRMGLQGFTGELF
>.|TRBV12-3/TRBV12-4
ASRRQVLGEQF
>TRBD1|TRBV11-2
ASSLEGQVNTEAF
>.|TRBV19
ASRPRATFVYGYT
>.|TRBV6-6
ASGWVGSLSAF